This TCR beta chain derives from a study of cytomegalovirus exposure and HLA in healthy donors. TCRdb keeps only in-frame clones here, not all; method: immunoSEQ multiplex PCR. The sample contains over 45,000 clones, just over 90% of which appear only once. This clone has just a few counts. The clonotype was recovered from a woman younger than 35 in good health and CMV-seronegative. The sample was PBMCs.

The CDR3 region has the DNA TGCGCCAGCAGCCCCTCCGGGACAGGGCTCTACGAGCAGTACTTC. It translates to CASSPSGTGLYEQYF. The chain has TRBV5-1 and TRBJ2-7; 9 nucleotides line up with TRBD1. V was clipped by 4 bases and J by 3 bases; unmatched bases: 8. This CDR3 comprises 15 residues. From germline, CDR1 is SGHRS and CDR2 YFSETQ.